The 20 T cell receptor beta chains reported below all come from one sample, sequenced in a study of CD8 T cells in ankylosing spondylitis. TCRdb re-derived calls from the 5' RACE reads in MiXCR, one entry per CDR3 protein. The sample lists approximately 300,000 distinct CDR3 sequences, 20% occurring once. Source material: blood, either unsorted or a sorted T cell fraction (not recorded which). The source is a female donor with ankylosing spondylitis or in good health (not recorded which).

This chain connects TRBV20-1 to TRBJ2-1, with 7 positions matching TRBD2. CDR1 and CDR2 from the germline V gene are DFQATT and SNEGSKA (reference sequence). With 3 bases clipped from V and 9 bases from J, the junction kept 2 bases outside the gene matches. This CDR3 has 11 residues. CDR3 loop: CSARTSIEQFF. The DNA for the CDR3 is TGCAGTGCTAGGACTAGCATTGAGCAGTTCTTC.

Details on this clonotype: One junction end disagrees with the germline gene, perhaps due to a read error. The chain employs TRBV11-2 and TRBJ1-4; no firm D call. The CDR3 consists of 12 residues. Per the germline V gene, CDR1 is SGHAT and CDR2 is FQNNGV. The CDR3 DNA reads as TGTGCCAGCAGCAATGACCCCCAGTTCGCTCTTTTT. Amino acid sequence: CASSNDPQFALF. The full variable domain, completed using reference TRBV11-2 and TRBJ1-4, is EAGVAQSPRYKIIEKRQSVAFWCNPISGHATLYWYQQILGQGPKLLIQFQNNGVVDDSQLPKDRFSAERLKGVDSTLKIQPAKLEDSAVYLCASSNDPQFALFGSGTQLSVL.

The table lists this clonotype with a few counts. The CDR3: CASSSDTTWGTGELFF. The CDR3 bases are TGTGCCAGCAGCTCGGATACCACCTGGGGCACCGGGGAGCTGTTTTTT. The chain has TRBV7-9 and TRBJ2-2; D unresolved. Trimming pared 4 bases from V and 4 bases from J, leaving 16 bases between. Per the germline V gene, CDR1 is SEHNR and CDR2 is FQNEAQ (reference sequence). The CDR3 loop spans 16 amino acids.

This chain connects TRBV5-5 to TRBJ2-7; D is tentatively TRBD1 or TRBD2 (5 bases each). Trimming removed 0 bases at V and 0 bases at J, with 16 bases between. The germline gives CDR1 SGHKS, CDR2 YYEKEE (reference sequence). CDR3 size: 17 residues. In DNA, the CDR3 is TGTGCCAGCAGCTTGGGAGTGGGGACGGGATTCTCCTACGAGCAGTACTTC. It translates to CASSLGVGTGFSYEQYF.

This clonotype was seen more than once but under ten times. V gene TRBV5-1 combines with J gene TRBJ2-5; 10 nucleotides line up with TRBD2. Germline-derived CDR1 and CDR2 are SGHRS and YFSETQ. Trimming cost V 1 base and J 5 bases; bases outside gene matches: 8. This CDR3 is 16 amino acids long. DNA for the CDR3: TGCGCCAGCAGCTTGACGGGTAGCGGGAGGTTTGAGACCCAGTACTTC. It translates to CASSLTGSGRFETQYF.

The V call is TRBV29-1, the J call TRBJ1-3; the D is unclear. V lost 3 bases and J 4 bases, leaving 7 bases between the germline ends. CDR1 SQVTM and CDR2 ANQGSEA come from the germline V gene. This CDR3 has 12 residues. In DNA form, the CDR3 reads TGCAGCGTTGAGAGTCCCGGAAACACCATATATTTT. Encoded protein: CSVESPGNTIYF.

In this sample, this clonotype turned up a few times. The CDR3, as DNA: TGTGCCAGCAGTTTACAGGGCCAAAATTCACCCCTCCACTTT. It encodes CASSLQGQNSPLHF. This chain joins TRBV12-3 or TRBV12-4 and TRBJ1-6, with D tentatively TRBD1 (5 bases). The CDR3 spans 14 residues. Trimming cost V 2 bases and J 7 bases, with 9 bases left between them.

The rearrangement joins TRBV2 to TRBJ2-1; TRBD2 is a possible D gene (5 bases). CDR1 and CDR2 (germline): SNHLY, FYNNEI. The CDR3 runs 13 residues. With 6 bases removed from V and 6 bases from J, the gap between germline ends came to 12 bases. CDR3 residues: CASRLTRTNEQFF. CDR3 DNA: TGTGCCAGCAGACTAACTAGAACCAATGAGCAGTTCTTC.

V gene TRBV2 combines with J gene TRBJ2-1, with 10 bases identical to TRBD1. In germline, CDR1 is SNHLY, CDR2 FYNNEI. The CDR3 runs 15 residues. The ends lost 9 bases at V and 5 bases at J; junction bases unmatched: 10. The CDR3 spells CARTEGTGADNEQFF. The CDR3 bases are TGTGCCAGGACTGAAGGGACAGGGGCTGACAATGAGCAGTTCTTC.

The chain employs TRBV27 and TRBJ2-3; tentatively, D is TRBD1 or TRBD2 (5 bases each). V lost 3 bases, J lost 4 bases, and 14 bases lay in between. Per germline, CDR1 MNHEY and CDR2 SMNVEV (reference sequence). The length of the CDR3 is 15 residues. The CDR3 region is CASSFRGRGADTQYF. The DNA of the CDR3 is TGTGCCAGCAGTTTTCGAGGGAGAGGGGCAGATACGCAGTATTTT.

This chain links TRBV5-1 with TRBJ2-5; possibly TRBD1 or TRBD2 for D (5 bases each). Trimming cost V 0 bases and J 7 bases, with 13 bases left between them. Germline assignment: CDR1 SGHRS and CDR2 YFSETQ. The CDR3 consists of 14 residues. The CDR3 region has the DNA TGCGCCAGCAGCTTGGAGGGGCCAGAGGGGACCCAGTACTTC. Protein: CASSLEGPEGTQYF.

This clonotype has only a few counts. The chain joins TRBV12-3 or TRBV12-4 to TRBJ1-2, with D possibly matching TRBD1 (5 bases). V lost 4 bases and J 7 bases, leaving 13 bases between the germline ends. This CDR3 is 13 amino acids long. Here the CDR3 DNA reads TGTGCCAGCAGTTATGGGGGAGAACGTGGCTACACCTTC. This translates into CASSYGGERGYTF.

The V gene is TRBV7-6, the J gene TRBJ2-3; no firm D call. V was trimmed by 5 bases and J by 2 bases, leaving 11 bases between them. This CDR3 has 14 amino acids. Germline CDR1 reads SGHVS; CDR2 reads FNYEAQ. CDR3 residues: CASSPGSNTDTQYF. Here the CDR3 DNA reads TGTGCCAGCAGCCCCGGGTCAAACACAGATACGCAGTATTTT.

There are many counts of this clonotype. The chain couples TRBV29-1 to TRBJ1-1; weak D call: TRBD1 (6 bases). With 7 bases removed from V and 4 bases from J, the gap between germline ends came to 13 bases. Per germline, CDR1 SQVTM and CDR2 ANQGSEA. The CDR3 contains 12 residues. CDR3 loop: CSAKQGITEAFF. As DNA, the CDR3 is TGCAGCGCAAAACAGGGTATCACTGAAGCTTTCTTT.

CDR3 in amino acids: CASSFRTGTGNTIYF. The DNA of the CDR3 is TGTGCCAGCAGCTTCAGAACGGGGACTGGAAACACCATATATTTT. The rearrangement joins TRBV7-2 to TRBJ1-3; D not certain. This CDR3 region has 15 residues. From germline, CDR1 is SGHTA and CDR2 FQGNSA. Trimming left V 3 bases short and J 2 bases short, with 11 bases between.

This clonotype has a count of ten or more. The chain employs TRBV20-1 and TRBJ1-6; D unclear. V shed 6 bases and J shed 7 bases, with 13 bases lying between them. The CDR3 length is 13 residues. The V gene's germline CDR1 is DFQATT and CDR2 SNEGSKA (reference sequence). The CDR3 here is CSAVKGLNSPLHF. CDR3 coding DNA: TGCAGTGCCGTGAAAGGGCTGAATTCACCCCTCCACTTT.

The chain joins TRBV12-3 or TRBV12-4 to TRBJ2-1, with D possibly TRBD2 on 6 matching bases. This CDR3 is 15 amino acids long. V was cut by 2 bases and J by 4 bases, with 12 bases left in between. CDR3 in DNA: TGTGCCAGCAGTTTATCGGGACTGCTATACAATGAGCAGTTCTTC. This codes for CASSLSGLLYNEQFF.

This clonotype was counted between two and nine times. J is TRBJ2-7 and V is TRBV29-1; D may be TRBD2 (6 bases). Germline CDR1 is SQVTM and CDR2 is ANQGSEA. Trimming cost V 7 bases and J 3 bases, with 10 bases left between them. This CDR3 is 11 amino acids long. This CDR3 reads CSGGEVYEQYF. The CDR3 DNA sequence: TGCAGCGGCGGGGAAGTCTACGAGCAGTACTTC.

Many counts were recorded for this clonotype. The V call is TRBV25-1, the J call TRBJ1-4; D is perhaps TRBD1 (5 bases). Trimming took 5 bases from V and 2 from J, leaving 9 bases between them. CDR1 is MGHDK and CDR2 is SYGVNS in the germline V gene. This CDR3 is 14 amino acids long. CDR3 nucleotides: TGTGCCAGCAGTTCCGCAGGGACTAATGAAAAACTGTTTTTT. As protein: CASSSAGTNEKLFF.

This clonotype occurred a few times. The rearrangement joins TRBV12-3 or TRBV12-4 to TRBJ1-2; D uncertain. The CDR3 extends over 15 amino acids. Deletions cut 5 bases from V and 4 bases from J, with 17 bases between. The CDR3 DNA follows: TGTGCCAGCAGTCCTCTCAATCTTAATTCCTATGGCTACACCTTC. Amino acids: CASSPLNLNSYGYTF.